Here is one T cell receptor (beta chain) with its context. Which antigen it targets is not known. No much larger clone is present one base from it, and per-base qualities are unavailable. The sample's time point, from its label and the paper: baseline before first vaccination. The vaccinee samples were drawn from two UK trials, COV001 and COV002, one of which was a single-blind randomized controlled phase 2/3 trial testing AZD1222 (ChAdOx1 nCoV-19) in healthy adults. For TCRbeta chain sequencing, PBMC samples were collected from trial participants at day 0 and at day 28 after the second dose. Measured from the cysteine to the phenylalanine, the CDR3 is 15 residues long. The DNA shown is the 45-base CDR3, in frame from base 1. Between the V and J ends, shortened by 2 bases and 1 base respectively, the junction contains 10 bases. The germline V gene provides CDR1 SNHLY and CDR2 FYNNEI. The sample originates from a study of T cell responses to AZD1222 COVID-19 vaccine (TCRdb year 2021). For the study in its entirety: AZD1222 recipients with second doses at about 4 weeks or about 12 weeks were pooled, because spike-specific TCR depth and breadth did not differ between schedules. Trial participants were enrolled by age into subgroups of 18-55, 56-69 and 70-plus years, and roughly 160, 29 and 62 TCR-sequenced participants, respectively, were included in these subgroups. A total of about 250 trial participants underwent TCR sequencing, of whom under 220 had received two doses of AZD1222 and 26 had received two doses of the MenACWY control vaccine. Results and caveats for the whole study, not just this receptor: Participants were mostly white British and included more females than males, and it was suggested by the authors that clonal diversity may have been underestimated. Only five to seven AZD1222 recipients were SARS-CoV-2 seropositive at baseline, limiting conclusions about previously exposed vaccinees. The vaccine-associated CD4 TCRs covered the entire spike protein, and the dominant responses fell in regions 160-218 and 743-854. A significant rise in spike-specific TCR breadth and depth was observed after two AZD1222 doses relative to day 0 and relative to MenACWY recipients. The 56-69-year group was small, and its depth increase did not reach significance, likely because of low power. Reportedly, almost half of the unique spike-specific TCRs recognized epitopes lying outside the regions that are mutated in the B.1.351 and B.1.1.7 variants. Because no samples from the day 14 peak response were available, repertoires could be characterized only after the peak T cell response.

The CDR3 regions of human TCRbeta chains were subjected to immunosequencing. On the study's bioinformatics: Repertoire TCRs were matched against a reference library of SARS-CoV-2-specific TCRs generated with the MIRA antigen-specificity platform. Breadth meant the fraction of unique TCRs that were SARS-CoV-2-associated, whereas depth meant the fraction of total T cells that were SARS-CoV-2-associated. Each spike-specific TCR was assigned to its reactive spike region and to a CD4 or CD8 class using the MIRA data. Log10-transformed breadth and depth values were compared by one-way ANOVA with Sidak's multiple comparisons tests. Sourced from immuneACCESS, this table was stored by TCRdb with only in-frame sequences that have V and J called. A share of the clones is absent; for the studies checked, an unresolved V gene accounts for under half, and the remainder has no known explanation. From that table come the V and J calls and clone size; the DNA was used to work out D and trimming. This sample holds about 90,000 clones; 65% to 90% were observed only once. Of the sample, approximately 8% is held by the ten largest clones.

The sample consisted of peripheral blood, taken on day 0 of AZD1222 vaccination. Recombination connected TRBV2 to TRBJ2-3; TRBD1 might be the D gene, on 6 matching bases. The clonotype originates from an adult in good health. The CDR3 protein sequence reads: CASSELDRGTDTQYF. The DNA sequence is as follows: TGTGCCAGCAGTGAACTGGACAGAGGCACAGATACGCAGTATTTT.